This T cell receptor (beta chain) was identified in a study of OX40 agonist ivuxolimab in advanced cancers. General study findings and limits: CD8+ T cells were the subset that, on average, had more expanded clones than CD4+. CD4+ and CD8+ T cells in blood underwent clonal expansion by week 6 at 0.1 to 3.0 mg/kg.

Only in-frame clones appear in the TCRdb table, and some are missing; sequencing was by immunoSEQ multiplex PCR. The table shows 75,000 to 95,000 clones, with around 83% occurring only once. Per the germline V gene, CDR1 is MNHNS and CDR2 is SASEGT. Trimming removed 7 bases from V and 4 bases from J, with 19 bases in between. The CDR3 loop spans 15 amino acids. Notes on this clone: Its antigen remains unidentified.

Here the sequenced sample was CD4+ or CD8+ T cells sorted from blood, taken in a trial of the OX40 agonist ivuxolimab. The sequence came from an adult with an advanced solid tumor such as melanoma, head and neck, liver or kidney cancer. The chain uses TRBV6-1 and TRBJ1-1; D remains ambiguous. The CDR3 nucleotides read TGTGCCAGCATCGACTCCGGGGATCGGTTCACTGAAGCTTTCTTT. Its protein product is CASIDSGDRFTEAFF.